This T cell receptor beta chain was obtained from a study of technical replicates of blood from several donors. Data came from immunoSEQ multiplex PCR; TCRdb stores just in-frame clones and leaves some out. The table lists 75,000 to 95,000 clones, around nine tenths of them singletons. Germline assignment: CDR1 GTSNPN and CDR2 SVGIG (reference sequence). Trimming took 4 bases from V and 5 from J; bases not matched to a gene: 4. The CDR3 totals 13 residues. This receptor was taken from a human donor in good health. Material: T cells isolated from PBMCs. The V gene is TRBV30, the J gene TRBJ2-2; 7 positions match TRBD1. CDR3 bases: TGTGCCTGGAATCGACAGGGTACCGGGGAGCTGTTTTTT. Its translation: CAWNRQGTGELFF.